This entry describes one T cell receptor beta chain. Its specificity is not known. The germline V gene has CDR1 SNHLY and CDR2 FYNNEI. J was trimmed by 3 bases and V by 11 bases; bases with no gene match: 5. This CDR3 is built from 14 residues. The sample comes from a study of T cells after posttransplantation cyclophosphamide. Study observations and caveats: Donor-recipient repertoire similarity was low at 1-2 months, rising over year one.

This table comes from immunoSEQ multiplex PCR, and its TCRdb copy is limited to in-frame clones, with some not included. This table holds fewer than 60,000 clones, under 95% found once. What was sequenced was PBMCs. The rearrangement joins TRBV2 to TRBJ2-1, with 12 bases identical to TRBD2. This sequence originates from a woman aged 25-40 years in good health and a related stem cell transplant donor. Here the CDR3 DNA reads TGTGCCCGGGAACTAGCGGGGGGCTACAATGAGCAGTTCTTC. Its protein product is CARELAGGYNEQFF.